These T cell receptor beta chains were read from a single sample in a study of shared clonotypes between healthy human individuals. Measured with immunoSEQ multiplex PCR; TCRdb has only the in-frame clones, and not every one. The sample holds a few million clones; roughly 93% are singletons and the top ten take about 0.37%. Sequencing input: naive CD4+ T cells from PBMCs. These receptors were obtained from a man between 18 and 29 years old in good health. Some clones in this sample may be carry-over from other donors' samples. CDR3s include the opening cysteine and the closing phenylalanine or tryptophan. A D gene is named only where the DNA matches it firmly. Rows give clone size only sometimes, using once, few, many, or a class for an expanded clone.

abundance: -
j_gene: TRBJ2-2
d_gene: TRBD2
len: 16
v_gene: TRBV19
CDR3nt: TGTGCCAGTAGCGCTAGCGGGAGGACCTTCACCGGGGAGCTGTTTTTT
CDR3aa: CASSASGRTFTGELFF

abundance: -
j_gene: TRBJ2-2
d_gene: TRBD2
len: 18
v_gene: TRBV5-1
CDR3nt: TGCGCCAGCAGCCCCGGGACTAGCGGGAGGACAGGCACCGGGGAGCTGTTTTTT
CDR3aa: CASSPGTSGRTGTGELFF

abundance: -
j_gene: TRBJ2-1
d_gene: -
len: 11
v_gene: TRBV28
CDR3nt: TGTGCCAGCAGTTCCCATATGGAGCAGTTCTTC
CDR3aa: CASSSHMEQFF

abundance: once
j_gene: TRBJ2-3
d_gene: -
len: 15
v_gene: TRBV5-1
CDR3nt: TGCGCCAGCAGCTTGCAAGGGGTAGGCACAGATACGCAGTATTTT
CDR3aa: CASSLQGVGTDTQYF

abundance: -
j_gene: TRBJ2-3
d_gene: TRBD2
len: 14
v_gene: TRBV7-3
CDR3nt: TGTGCCAGCAGCCTTGGGACTAGTCCAGATACGCAGTATTTT
CDR3aa: CASSLGTSPDTQYF

abundance: -
j_gene: TRBJ1-2
d_gene: -
len: 13
v_gene: TRBV5-6
CDR3nt: TGTGCCAGCAGCTTGGTGGAGGGAGGAGGCTACACCTTC
CDR3aa: CASSLVEGGGYTF

abundance: -
j_gene: TRBJ1-2
d_gene: -
len: 14
v_gene: TRBV6-5
CDR3nt: TGTGCCAGCAAGGTGTCTGGGGTTCCCTATGGCTACACCTTC
CDR3aa: CASKVSGVPYGYTF

abundance: once
j_gene: TRBJ2-5
d_gene: -
len: 14
v_gene: TRBV19
CDR3nt: TGTGCCAGTAGTATAGCCGGGCGGTGGGAGACCCAGTACTTC
CDR3aa: CASSIAGRWETQYF

abundance: -
j_gene: TRBJ1-2
d_gene: TRBD1
len: 14
v_gene: TRBV11-2
CDR3nt: TGTGCCAGCAGCACACCCGGGACAGCAAGCGGCTACACCTTC
CDR3aa: CASSTPGTASGYTF

abundance: -
j_gene: TRBJ1-1
d_gene: -
len: 18
v_gene: TRBV2
CDR3nt: TGTGCCAGCAGTGAAGCGCCCGGGAGGGAAAGGACGAACACTGAAGCTTTCTTT
CDR3aa: CASSEAPGRERTNTEAFF

abundance: -
j_gene: TRBJ2-3
d_gene: -
len: 15
v_gene: TRBV10-3
CDR3nt: TGTGCCATCAGTGAGCAAAGGAGTTCCACAGATACGCAGTATTTT
CDR3aa: CAISEQRSSTDTQYF

abundance: -
j_gene: TRBJ2-3
d_gene: TRBD2
len: 15
v_gene: TRBV9
CDR3nt: TGTGCCAGCAGCGTAGATGGGGGACTAGTTGATACGCAGTATTTT
CDR3aa: CASSVDGGLVDTQYF

abundance: -
j_gene: TRBJ1-4
d_gene: -
len: 14
v_gene: TRBV18
CDR3nt: TGTGCCAGCTCACCCGGCAGGGCTGGTGAAAAACTGTTTTTT
CDR3aa: CASSPGRAGEKLFF

abundance: -
j_gene: TRBJ2-3
d_gene: TRBD2
len: 17
v_gene: TRBV2
CDR3nt: TGTGCCAGCATCCTGGGACTAGCGGGAGCCCTTAGGTCCACGCAGTATTTT
CDR3aa: CASILGLAGALRSTQYF

abundance: -
j_gene: TRBJ2-7
d_gene: TRBD2
len: 15
v_gene: TRBV6-6
CDR3nt: TGTGCCAGCAGCTCCCTAGCGGGAGGGCGGAACGAGCAGTACTTC
CDR3aa: CASSSLAGGRNEQYF

abundance: -
j_gene: TRBJ1-6
d_gene: -
len: 12
v_gene: TRBV7-3
CDR3nt: TGTGCCAGCAGCTTCCCGACGGGACCCCTCCACTTT
CDR3aa: CASSFPTGPLHF

abundance: -
j_gene: TRBJ1-1
d_gene: TRBD1
len: 15
v_gene: TRBV5-4
CDR3nt: TGTGCCAGCAGCTTGGGACAGGGGGGTCACACTGAAGCTTTCTTT
CDR3aa: CASSLGQGGHTEAFF

abundance: -
j_gene: TRBJ2-5
d_gene: -
len: 12
v_gene: TRBV5-4
CDR3nt: TGTGCCAGCAGCCGTTACCCCGGCACCCAGTACTTC
CDR3aa: CASSRYPGTQYF

abundance: -
j_gene: TRBJ1-3
d_gene: -
len: 16
v_gene: TRBV5-6
CDR3nt: TGTGCCAGCAGCTTGGGGGCAGGGCTCTCTGGAAACACCATATATTTT
CDR3aa: CASSLGAGLSGNTIYF

abundance: -
j_gene: TRBJ1-2
d_gene: -
len: 13
v_gene: TRBV5-5
CDR3nt: TGTGCCAGCAGCCTGGGACGGACATATGGCTACACCTTC
CDR3aa: CASSLGRTYGYTF

abundance: -
j_gene: TRBJ2-5
d_gene: -
len: 14
v_gene: TRBV5-5
CDR3nt: TGTGCCAGCAGCCGCGACAGTATACAAGAGACCCAGTACTTC
CDR3aa: CASSRDSIQETQYF

abundance: once
j_gene: TRBJ2-1
d_gene: TRBD2
len: 15
v_gene: TRBV9
CDR3nt: TGTGCCAGCAGCCCACCGGGACTAGCGGGCTTTGAGCAGTTCTTC
CDR3aa: CASSPPGLAGFEQFF

abundance: -
j_gene: TRBJ1-2
d_gene: -
len: 14
v_gene: TRBV7-9
CDR3nt: TGTGCCAGCAGCTTAACGTCAGGGACCTATGGCTACACCTTC
CDR3aa: CASSLTSGTYGYTF

abundance: -
j_gene: TRBJ1-2
d_gene: -
len: 17
v_gene: TRBV15
CDR3nt: TGTGCCACCAGCAGACCCCGAGGAGGGGACAACAACTATGGCTACACCTTC
CDR3aa: CATSRPRGGDNNYGYTF

abundance: once
j_gene: TRBJ2-1
d_gene: -
len: 12
v_gene: TRBV28
CDR3nt: TGTGCCAGCAGTTTGACAGGTTTTGAGCAGTTCTTC
CDR3aa: CASSLTGFEQFF

abundance: -
j_gene: TRBJ1-1
d_gene: -
len: 13
v_gene: TRBV9
CDR3nt: TGTGCCAGCAGCGTAGGGGTGTTAGCTGAAGCTTTCTTT
CDR3aa: CASSVGVLAEAFF

abundance: -
j_gene: TRBJ2-2
d_gene: -
len: 14
v_gene: TRBV28
CDR3nt: TGTGCCAGCAGTTTATCCCCTGCGACCGGGGAGCTGTTTTTT
CDR3aa: CASSLSPATGELFF

abundance: -
j_gene: TRBJ1-1
d_gene: TRBD1
len: 12
v_gene: TRBV6-5
CDR3nt: TGTGCCAGCGGGGGACAGGGCTCTGAAGCTTTCTTT
CDR3aa: CASGGQGSEAFF

abundance: -
j_gene: TRBJ2-7
d_gene: -
len: 14
v_gene: TRBV19
CDR3nt: TGTGCCAGTAGTACTGGGACCAACTACGATGAGCAGTACTTC
CDR3aa: CASSTGTNYDEQYF

abundance: -
j_gene: TRBJ2-5
d_gene: -
len: 16
v_gene: TRBV4-1
CDR3nt: TGCGCCAGCAGCCAAGCGGGGGTACCGTACCAAGAGACCCAGTACTTC
CDR3aa: CASSQAGVPYQETQYF

abundance: -
j_gene: TRBJ2-1
d_gene: TRBD1
len: 16
v_gene: TRBV28
CDR3nt: TGTGCCAGCAGTACTTCCCTGACAGGGGGGCACAATGAGCAGTTCTTC
CDR3aa: CASSTSLTGGHNEQFF

abundance: -
j_gene: TRBJ2-1
d_gene: TRBD2
len: 15
v_gene: TRBV7-3
CDR3nt: TGTGCCAGCAGCCGTGAAGCGGGAGGGCCATGGGAGCAGTTCTTC
CDR3aa: CASSREAGGPWEQFF

abundance: -
j_gene: TRBJ2-2
d_gene: TRBD1
len: 14
v_gene: TRBV11-1
CDR3nt: TGTGCCAGCAGCGACAGGGTGAGGACCGGGGAGCTGTTTTTT
CDR3aa: CASSDRVRTGELFF

abundance: -
j_gene: TRBJ1-2
d_gene: -
len: 13
v_gene: TRBV18
CDR3nt: TGTGCCAGCTCACCACTCGACCTCTATGGCTACACCTTC
CDR3aa: CASSPLDLYGYTF

abundance: -
j_gene: TRBJ2-2
d_gene: -
len: 12
v_gene: TRBV5-1
CDR3nt: TGCGCCAGCAGCCCCCGGGCCGGGGAGCTGTTTTTT
CDR3aa: CASSPRAGELFF

abundance: once
j_gene: TRBJ2-1
d_gene: -
len: 13
v_gene: TRBV7-3
CDR3nt: TGTGCCAGCAGCGGGGCAGCCTACAATGAGCAGTTCTTC
CDR3aa: CASSGAAYNEQFF

abundance: -
j_gene: TRBJ2-2
d_gene: TRBD1
len: 16
v_gene: TRBV5-8
CDR3nt: TGTGCCAGCAGCTACTGGACAGGGTTAGACACCGGGGAGCTGTTTTTT
CDR3aa: CASSYWTGLDTGELFF

abundance: -
j_gene: TRBJ2-7
d_gene: -
len: 14
v_gene: TRBV15
CDR3nt: TGTGCCACCAGCCAGCGGCAGCGATCCTACGAGCAGTACTTC
CDR3aa: CATSQRQRSYEQYF

abundance: -
j_gene: TRBJ1-5
d_gene: -
len: 16
v_gene: TRBV6-5
CDR3nt: TGTGCCAGCAGTTCCCATTCAACCGGCCGCAATCAGCCCCAGCATTTT
CDR3aa: CASSSHSTGRNQPQHF

abundance: -
j_gene: TRBJ2-1
d_gene: -
len: 13
v_gene: TRBV11-1
CDR3nt: TGTGCCAGCAGCCCCCGGAACTACAATGAGCAGTTCTTC
CDR3aa: CASSPRNYNEQFF

abundance: once
j_gene: TRBJ1-1
d_gene: -
len: 17
v_gene: TRBV5-1
CDR3nt: TGCGCCAGCAGCTCCCATCGCCTAGGGACACTGAACACTGAAGCTTTCTTT
CDR3aa: CASSSHRLGTLNTEAFF

abundance: -
j_gene: TRBJ1-5
d_gene: TRBD1
len: 18
v_gene: TRBV5-1
CDR3nt: TGCGCCAGCAGCCTGGGTATATCCACAGGGGTACGAAATCAGCCCCAGCATTTT
CDR3aa: CASSLGISTGVRNQPQHF

abundance: -
j_gene: TRBJ1-5
d_gene: -
len: 15
v_gene: TRBV28
CDR3nt: TGTGCCAGCAGCCCCTCAAGCCCCGGCAATCAGCCCCAGCATTTT
CDR3aa: CASSPSSPGNQPQHF

abundance: -
j_gene: TRBJ2-5
d_gene: TRBD1
len: 14
v_gene: TRBV7-3
CDR3nt: TGTGCCAGCAGCACCGGACAGGGGGCGAAGACCCAGTACTTC
CDR3aa: CASSTGQGAKTQYF

abundance: -
j_gene: TRBJ2-3
d_gene: TRBD2
len: 17
v_gene: TRBV4-1
CDR3nt: TGCGCCAGCAGCCAAGATCGAACAGGACTAGCGGAAGATACGCAGTATTTT
CDR3aa: CASSQDRTGLAEDTQYF

abundance: -
j_gene: TRBJ2-2
d_gene: TRBD2
len: 18
v_gene: TRBV7-3
CDR3nt: TGTGCCAGCAGCTTACATGCAATAAGCGGGAGGGTAACCGGGGAGCTGTTTTTT
CDR3aa: CASSLHAISGRVTGELFF

abundance: once
j_gene: TRBJ1-5
d_gene: TRBD1
len: 16
v_gene: TRBV19
CDR3nt: TGTGCCAGCAATAACCTTGACAGGGGGATCAATCAGCCCCAGCATTTT
CDR3aa: CASNNLDRGINQPQHF

abundance: -
j_gene: TRBJ1-4
d_gene: -
len: 16
v_gene: TRBV7-2
CDR3nt: TGTGCCAGCAGCTTGGACATTTCTCGAACTAATGAAAAACTGTTTTTT
CDR3aa: CASSLDISRTNEKLFF

abundance: once
j_gene: TRBJ2-2
d_gene: -
len: 12
v_gene: TRBV5-1
CDR3nt: TGCGCCAGCAGCTCGGGACATAGGGGGCTGTTTTTT
CDR3aa: CASSSGHRGLFF

abundance: -
j_gene: TRBJ1-1
d_gene: TRBD1
len: 16
v_gene: TRBV27
CDR3nt: TGTGCCAGCAGTTATGACTACAGGGGGCAGAAGGGTGAAGCTTTCTTT
CDR3aa: CASSYDYRGQKGEAFF

abundance: -
j_gene: TRBJ2-7
d_gene: -
len: 16
v_gene: TRBV6-6
CDR3nt: TGTGCCAGCAGTGCCGGTGAGCGGTATAGCTCCTACGAGCAGTACTTC
CDR3aa: CASSAGERYSSYEQYF

abundance: -
j_gene: TRBJ2-5
d_gene: TRBD2
len: 15
v_gene: TRBV5-1
CDR3nt: TGCGCCAGCAGCTTGGCGGCGGGAGGCCGGGAGACCCAGTACTTC
CDR3aa: CASSLAAGGRETQYF

abundance: -
j_gene: TRBJ1-1
d_gene: -
len: 14
v_gene: TRBV5-1
CDR3nt: TGCGCCAGCAGCTCGGGGTCTTTGAACACTGAAGCTTTCTTT
CDR3aa: CASSSGSLNTEAFF

abundance: -
j_gene: TRBJ2-7
d_gene: -
len: 15
v_gene: TRBV4-1
CDR3nt: TGCGCCAGCAGCCGCACGGGCGGAGTGGATTACGAGCAGTACTTC
CDR3aa: CASSRTGGVDYEQYF